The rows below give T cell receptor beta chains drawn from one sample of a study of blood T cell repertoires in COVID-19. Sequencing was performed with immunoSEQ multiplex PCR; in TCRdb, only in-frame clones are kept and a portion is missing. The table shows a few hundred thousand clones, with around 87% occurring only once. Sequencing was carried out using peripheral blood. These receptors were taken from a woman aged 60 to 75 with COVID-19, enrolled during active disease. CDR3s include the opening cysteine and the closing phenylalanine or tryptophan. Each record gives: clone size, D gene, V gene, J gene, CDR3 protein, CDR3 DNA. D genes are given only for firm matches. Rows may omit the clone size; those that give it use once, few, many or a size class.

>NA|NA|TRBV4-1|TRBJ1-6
CASSSRSSYNSPLHF
TGCGCCAGCAGCTCCAGAAGCTCCTATAATTCACCCCTCCACTTT
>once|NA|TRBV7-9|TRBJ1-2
CASSLAGTGSYGYTF
TGTGCCAGCAGCTTAGCCGGAACAGGTTCCTATGGCTACACCTTC
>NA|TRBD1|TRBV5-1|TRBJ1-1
CASSRRTGGEAFF
TGCGCCAGCAGCAGGAGGACAGGGGGTGAAGCTTTCTTT
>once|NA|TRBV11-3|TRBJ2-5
CASSPGVRETQYF
TGTGCCAGCAGCCCAGGGGTTAGAGAGACCCAGTACTTC
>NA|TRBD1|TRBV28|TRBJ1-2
CASSTTGDYHGYTF
TGTGCCAGCAGCACGACAGGGGATTATCATGGCTACACCTTC
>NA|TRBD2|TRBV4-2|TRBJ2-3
CASSPRLAGAHVDTQYF
TGTGCCAGCAGCCCCCGACTAGCGGGAGCCCACGTGGATACGCAGTATTTT
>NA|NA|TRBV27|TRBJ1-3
CASSLSDEEAGNTIYF
TGTGCCAGCAGTTTATCGGACGAGGAGGCTGGAAACACCATATATTTT
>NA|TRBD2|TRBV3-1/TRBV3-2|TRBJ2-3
CASSPRLAGSTDTQYF
TGTGCCAGCAGCCCAAGACTAGCGGGGAGCACAGATACGCAGTATTTT
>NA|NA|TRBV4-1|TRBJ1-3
CASSQGPGAGTIYF
TGCGCCAGCAGCCAAGGGCCAGGGGCCGGCACCATATATTTT
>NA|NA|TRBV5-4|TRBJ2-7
CASSLRGSNEQYF
TGTGCCAGCAGCTTGCGGGGGTCTAACGAGCAGTACTTC
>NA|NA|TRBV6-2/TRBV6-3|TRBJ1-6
CASSSRPDSHSPLHF
TGTGCCAGCAGTTCCCGACCGGACAGCCATTCACCCCTCCACTTT
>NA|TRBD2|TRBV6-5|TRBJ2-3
CASSRLAGATDTQYF
TGTGCCAGCAGTAGACTAGCGGGGGCCACAGATACGCAGTATTTT
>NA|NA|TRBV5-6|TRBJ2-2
CASSFQNTGELFF
TGTGCCAGCAGCTTTCAGAACACCGGGGAGCTGTTTTTT
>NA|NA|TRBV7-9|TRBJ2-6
CASSLAVTAFSGANVLTF
TGTGCCAGCAGCTTAGCGGTGACAGCCTTCTCTGGGGCCAACGTCCTGACTTTC
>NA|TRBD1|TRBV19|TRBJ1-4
CASSIRGQGQSNEKLFF
TGTGCCAGTAGTATTAGGGGACAGGGGCAATCTAATGAAAAACTGTTTTTT
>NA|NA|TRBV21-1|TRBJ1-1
CASSKTGATEAFF
TGTGCCAGCAGCAAGACAGGGGCCACTGAAGCTTTCTTT
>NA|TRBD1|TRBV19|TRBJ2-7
CASSEQGASEQYF
TGTGCCAGTAGTGAGCAGGGGGCGTCCGAGCAGTACTTC
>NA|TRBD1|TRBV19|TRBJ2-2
CASTTTGANTGELFF
TGTGCCAGTACCACGACAGGGGCGAACACCGGGGAGCTGTTTTTT
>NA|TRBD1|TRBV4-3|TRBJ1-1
CASSQVAGVGQGANGNTEAFF
TGCGCCAGCAGCCAAGTCGCGGGGGTTGGGCAGGGGGCTAATGGGAACACTGAAGCTTTCTTT
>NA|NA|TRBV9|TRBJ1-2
CASSVADNYGGISGYTF
TGTGCCAGCAGCGTAGCGGATAATTACGGGGGTATTAGCGGCTACACCTTC
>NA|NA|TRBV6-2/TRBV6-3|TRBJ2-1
CASSYRFGEQFF
TGTGCCAGCAGTTACAGGTTCGGGGAGCAGTTCTTC
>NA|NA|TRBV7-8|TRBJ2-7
CASSIGQSGLYEQYF
TGTGCCAGCAGTATTGGACAGAGCGGCCTCTACGAGCAGTACTTC
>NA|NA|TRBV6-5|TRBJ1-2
CASSSRGEGDEGYTF
TGTGCCAGCAGTTCGCGGGGGGAAGGAGATGAGGGCTACACCTTC
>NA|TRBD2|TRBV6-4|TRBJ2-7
CARRPGRGGSYEQYF
TGTGCCAGAAGGCCTGGGCGCGGGGGGTCCTACGAGCAGTACTTC
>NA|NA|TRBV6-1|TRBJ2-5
CASSEVRRGRIRPPRETQYF
TGTGCCAGCAGTGAAGTTAGGAGGGGACGGATTAGACCTCCCCGAGAGACCCAGTACTTC
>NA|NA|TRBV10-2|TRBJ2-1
CASSSLNEQFF
TGCGCCAGCAGTTCTCTCAATGAGCAGTTCTTC
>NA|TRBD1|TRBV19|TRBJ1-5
CASSISRDRLNQPQHF
TGTGCCAGTAGTATTAGTCGGGACAGGCTCAATCAGCCCCAGCATTTT
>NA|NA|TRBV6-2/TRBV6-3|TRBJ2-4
CASSSFRRVLAKNIQYF
TGTGCCAGCAGCTCCTTTCGGAGGGTACTAGCCAAAAACATTCAGTACTTC
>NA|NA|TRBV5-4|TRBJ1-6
CASSLAGPYNSPLHF
TGTGCCAGCAGCTTGGCAGGGCCCTATAATTCACCCCTCCACTTT
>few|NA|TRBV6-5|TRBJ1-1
CASSPPGGGTEAFF
TGTGCCAGCAGTCCCCCGGGGGGTGGCACTGAAGCTTTCTTT
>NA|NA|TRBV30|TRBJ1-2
CAWSEGVGYTF
TGTGCCTGGAGCGAAGGGGTTGGCTACACCTTC
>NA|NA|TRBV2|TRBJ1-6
CASSADKDNSPLHF
TGTGCCAGCAGTGCGGACAAGGATAATTCACCCCTCCACTTT
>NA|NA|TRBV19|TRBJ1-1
CASSDTEGLNTEAFF
TGTGCCAGTAGCGATACAGAGGGATTGAACACTGAAGCTTTCTTT
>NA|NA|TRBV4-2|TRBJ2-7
CASSQDIAAYEQYF
TGTGCCAGCAGCCAAGATATCGCGGCCTACGAGCAGTACTTC
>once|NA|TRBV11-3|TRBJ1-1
CASSFGGAEEKAFF
TGTGCCAGCAGCTTTGGAGGGGCAGAAGAGAAAGCTTTCTTT
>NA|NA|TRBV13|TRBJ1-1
CASSLRRSRRASSEAFF
TGTGCCAGCAGCTTAAGGCGGTCCCGGAGGGCTTCCTCGGAAGCTTTCTTT
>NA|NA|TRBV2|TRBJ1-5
CASRLTGTPREPQHF
TGTGCCAGCAGGCTAACCGGGACTCCCCGGGAGCCCCAGCATTTT
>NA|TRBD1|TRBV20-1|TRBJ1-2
CSASRPLGDSSVGYTF
TGCAGTGCTAGTCGTCCCCTAGGGGACAGCTCTGTAGGCTACACCTTC
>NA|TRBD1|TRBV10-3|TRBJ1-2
CAIRAGTGENGYTF
TGTGCCATCAGGGCCGGGACAGGGGAGAATGGCTACACCTTC
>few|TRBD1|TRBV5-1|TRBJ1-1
CASSPRQGRAEAFF
TGCGCCAGCAGCCCCAGACAGGGTAGGGCTGAAGCTTTCTTT
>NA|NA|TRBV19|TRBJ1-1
CASRYQGEAFF
TGTGCCAGTAGATACCAGGGTGAAGCTTTCTTT
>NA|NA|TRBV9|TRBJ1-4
CASSVAWGGSSNEKLFF
TGTGCCAGCAGCGTAGCCTGGGGGGGGAGTTCAAATGAAAAACTGTTTTTT
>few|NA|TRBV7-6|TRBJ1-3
CASSLDSRVAGNTIYF
TGTGCCAGCAGCTTAGACTCCAGGGTAGCCGGAAACACCATATATTTT
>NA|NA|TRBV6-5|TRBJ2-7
CASSTRQVRFYEQYF
TGTGCCAGCAGTACCAGACAGGTTCGGTTCTACGAGCAGTACTTC
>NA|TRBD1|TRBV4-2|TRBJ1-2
CASRPRGHSYGYTF
TGTGCCAGCAGACCCAGGGGGCATAGCTATGGCTACACCTTC
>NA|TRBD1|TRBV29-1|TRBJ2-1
CSAGQGPHNEQFF
TGCAGCGCCGGACAGGGACCTCACAATGAGCAGTTCTTC